This T cell receptor beta chain was identified in a study of OX40 agonist ivuxolimab in advanced cancers. This clone appeared a single time. Some clones are missing from TCRdb's copy, which holds only in-frame ones; the method was immunoSEQ multiplex PCR. The sample holds about 63,000 clones, roughly 89% seen once. The germline V gene has CDR1 MNHGY and CDR2 SVAAGI. Trimming pared 4 bases from V and 5 bases from J, leaving 24 bases between. The CDR3 is 18 amino acids. The clonotype comes from an adult with an advanced solid tumor such as melanoma, head and neck, liver or kidney cancer. This chain uses TRBV6-9 with TRBJ2-1; possibly TRBD2 for D (7 bases). Sequencing used CD4+ or CD8+ T cells sorted from blood, obtained in a trial of the OX40 agonist ivuxolimab. CDR3 sequence reads: CASSSSSLRGGPDNEQFF. The CDR3 nucleotides read TGTGCCAGCAGTTCCTCCTCTTTGAGGGGGGGACCCGACAATGAGCAGTTCTTC.